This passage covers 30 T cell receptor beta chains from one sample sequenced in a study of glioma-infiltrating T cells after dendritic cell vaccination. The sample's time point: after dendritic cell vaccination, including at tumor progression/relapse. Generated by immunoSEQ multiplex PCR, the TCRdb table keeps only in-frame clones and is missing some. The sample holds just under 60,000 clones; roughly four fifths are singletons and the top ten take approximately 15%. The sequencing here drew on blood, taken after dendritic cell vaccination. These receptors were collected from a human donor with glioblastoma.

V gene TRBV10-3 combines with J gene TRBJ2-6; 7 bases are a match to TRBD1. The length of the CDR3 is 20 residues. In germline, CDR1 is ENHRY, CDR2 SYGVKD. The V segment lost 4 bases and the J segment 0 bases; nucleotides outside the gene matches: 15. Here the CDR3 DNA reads TGTGCCATCAGTGGTTCCCCTCGGGACAGCCGATTCTCTGGGGCCAACGTCCTGACTTTC. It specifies CAISGSPRDSRFSGANVLTF.

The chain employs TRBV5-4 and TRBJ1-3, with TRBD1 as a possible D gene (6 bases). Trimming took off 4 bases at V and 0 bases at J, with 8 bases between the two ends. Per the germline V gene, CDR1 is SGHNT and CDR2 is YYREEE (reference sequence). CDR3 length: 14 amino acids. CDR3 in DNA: TGTGCCAGCAGCGCGGACAGCTCTGGAAACACCATATATTTT. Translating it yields CASSADSSGNTIYF.

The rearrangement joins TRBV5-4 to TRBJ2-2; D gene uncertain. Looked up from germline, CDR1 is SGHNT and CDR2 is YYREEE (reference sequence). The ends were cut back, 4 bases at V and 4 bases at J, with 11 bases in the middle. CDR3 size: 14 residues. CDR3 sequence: CASSTAPLTGELFF. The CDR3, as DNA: TGTGCCAGCAGCACAGCCCCTCTCACCGGGGAGCTGTTTTTT.

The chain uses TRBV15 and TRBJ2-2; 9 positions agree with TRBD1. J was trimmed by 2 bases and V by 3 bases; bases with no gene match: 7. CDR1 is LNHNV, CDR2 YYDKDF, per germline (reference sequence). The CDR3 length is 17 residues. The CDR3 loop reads CATSRGGQGSNTGELFF. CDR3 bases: TGTGCCACCAGCAGGGGGGGACAGGGAAGTAACACCGGGGAGCTGTTTTTT. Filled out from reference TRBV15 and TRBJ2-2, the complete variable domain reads DAMVIQNPRYQVTQFGKPVTLSCSQTLNHNVMYWYQQKSSQAPKLLFHYYDKDFNNEADTPDNFQSRRPNTSFCFLDIRSPGLGDTAMYLCATSRGGQGSNTGELFFGEGSRLTVL.

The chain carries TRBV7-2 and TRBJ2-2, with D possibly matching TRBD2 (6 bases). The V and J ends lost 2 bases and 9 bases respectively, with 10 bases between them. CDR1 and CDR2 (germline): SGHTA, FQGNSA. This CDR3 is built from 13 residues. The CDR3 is CASSLTGSRELFF. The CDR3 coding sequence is TGTGCCAGCAGCTTAACCGGGAGCCGGGAGCTGTTTTTT.

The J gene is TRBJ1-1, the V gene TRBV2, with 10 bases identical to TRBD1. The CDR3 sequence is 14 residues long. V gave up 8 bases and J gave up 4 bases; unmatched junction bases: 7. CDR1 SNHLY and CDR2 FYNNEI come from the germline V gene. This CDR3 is CASGGTGVLTEAFF. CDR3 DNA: TGTGCCAGCGGGGGGACAGGGGTCCTCACTGAAGCTTTCTTT.

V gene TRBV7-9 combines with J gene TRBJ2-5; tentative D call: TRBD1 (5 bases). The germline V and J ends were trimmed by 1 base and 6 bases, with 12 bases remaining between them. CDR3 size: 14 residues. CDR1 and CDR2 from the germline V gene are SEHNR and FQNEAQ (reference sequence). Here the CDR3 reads CASSLVVGLKTQYF. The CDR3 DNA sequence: TGTGCCAGCAGCTTAGTGGTGGGGCTTAAGACCCAGTACTTC. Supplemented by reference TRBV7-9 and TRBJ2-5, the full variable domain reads DTGVSQNPRHKITKRGQNVTFRCDPISEHNRLYWYRQTLGQGPEFLTYFQNEAQLEKSRLLSDRFSAERPKGSFSTLEIQRTEQGDSAMYLCASSLVVGLKTQYFGPGTRLLVL.

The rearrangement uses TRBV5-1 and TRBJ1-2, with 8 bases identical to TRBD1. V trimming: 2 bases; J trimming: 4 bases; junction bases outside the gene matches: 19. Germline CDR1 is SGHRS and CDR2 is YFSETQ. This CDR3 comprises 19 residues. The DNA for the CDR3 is TGCGCCAGCAGCTTCTCTCCCCCGACAGGGGTAAGTGGGACCTATGGCTACACCTTC. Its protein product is CASSFSPPTGVSGTYGYTF.

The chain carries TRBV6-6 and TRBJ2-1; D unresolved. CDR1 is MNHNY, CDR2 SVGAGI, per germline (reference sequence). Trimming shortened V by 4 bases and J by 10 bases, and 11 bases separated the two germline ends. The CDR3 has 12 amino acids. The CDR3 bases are TGTGCCAGCAGTTCCGTCTCGGAGGAGCAGTTCTTC. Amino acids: CASSSVSEEQFF.

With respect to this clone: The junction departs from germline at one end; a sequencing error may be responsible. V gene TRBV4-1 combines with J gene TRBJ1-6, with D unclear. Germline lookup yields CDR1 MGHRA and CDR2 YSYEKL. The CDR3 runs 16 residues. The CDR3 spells CASSKEYTTENSPLHF. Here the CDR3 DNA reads TGCGCCAGCAGCAAAGAGTATACTACGGAGAATTCACCCCTCCACTTT.

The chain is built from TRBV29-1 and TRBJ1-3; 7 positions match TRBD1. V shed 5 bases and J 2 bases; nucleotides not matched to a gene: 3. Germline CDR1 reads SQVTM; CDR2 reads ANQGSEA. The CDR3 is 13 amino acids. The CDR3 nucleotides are TGCAGCGTTACAGGGGACACTGGAAACACCATATATTTT. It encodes CSVTGDTGNTIYF.

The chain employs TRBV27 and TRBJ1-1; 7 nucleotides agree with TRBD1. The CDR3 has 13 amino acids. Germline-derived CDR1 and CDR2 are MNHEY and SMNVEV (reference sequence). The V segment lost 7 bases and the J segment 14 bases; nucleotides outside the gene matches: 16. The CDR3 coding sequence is TGTGCCAGCACCCCCTGCGGAGGACAGGATCCCTTCTTT. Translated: CASTPCGGQDPFF.

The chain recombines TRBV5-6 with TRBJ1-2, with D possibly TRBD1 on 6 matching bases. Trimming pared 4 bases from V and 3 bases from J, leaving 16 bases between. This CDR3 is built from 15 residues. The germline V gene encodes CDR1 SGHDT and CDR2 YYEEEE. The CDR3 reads CASSMGQRKYYGYTF. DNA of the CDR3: TGTGCCAGCAGCATGGGACAACGCAAGTACTATGGCTACACCTTC.

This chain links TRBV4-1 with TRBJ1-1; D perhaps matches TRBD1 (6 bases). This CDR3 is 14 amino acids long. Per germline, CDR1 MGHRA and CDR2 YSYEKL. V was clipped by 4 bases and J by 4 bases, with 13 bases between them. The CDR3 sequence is CASSRRQAGTEAFF. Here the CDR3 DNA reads TGCGCCAGCAGCCGCCGACAGGCCGGCACTGAAGCTTTCTTT.

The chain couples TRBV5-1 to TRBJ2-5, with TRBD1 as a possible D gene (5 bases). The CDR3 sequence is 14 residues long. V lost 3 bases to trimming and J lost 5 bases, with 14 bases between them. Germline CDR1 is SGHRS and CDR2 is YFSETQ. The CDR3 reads CASSYSGAKETQYF. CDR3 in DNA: TGCGCCAGCAGCTACTCTGGGGCGAAGGAGACCCAGTACTTC.

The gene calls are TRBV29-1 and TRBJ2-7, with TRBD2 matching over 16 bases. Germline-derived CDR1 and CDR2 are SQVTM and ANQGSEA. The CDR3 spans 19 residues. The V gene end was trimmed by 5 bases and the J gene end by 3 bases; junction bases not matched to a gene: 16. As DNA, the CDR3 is TGCAGCGTTTGCGACCACACTGGGACTAGCGGGGGGGACCTCTACGAGCAGTACTTC. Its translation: CSVCDHTGTSGGDLYEQYF.

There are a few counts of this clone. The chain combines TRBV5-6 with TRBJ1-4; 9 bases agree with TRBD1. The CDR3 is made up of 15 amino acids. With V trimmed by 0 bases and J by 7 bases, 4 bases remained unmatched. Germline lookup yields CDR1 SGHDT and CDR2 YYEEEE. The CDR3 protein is CASSLVDRGGEKLFF. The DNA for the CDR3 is TGTGCCAGCAGCTTGGTGGACAGGGGTGGTGAAAAACTGTTTTTT.

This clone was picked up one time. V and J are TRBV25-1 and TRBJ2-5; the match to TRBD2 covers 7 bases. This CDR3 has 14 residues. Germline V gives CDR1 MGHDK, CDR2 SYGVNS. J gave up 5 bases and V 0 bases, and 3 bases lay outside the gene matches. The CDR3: CASSEYGGLETQYF. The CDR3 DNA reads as TGTGCCAGCAGTGAATACGGGGGGTTGGAGACCCAGTACTTC.

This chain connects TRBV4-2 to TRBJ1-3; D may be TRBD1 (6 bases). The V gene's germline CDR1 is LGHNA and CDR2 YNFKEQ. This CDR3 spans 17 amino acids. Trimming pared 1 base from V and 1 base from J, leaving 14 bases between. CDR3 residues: CASSQAQQGWSGNTIYF. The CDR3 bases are TGTGCCAGCAGCCAAGCCCAACAGGGCTGGTCTGGAAACACCATATATTTT.

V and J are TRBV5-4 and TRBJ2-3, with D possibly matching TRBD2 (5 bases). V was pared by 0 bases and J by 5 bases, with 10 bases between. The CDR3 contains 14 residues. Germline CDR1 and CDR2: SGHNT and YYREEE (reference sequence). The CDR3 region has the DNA TGTGCCAGCAGCTTGGAACTAGAAGGAGATACGCAGTATTTT. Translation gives CASSLELEGDTQYF. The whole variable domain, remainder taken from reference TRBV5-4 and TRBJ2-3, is ETGVTQSPTHLIKTRGQQVTLRCSSQSGHNTVSWYQQALGQGPQFIFQYYREEENGRGNFPPRFSGLQFPNYSSELNVNALELDDSALYLCASSLELEGDTQYFGPGTRLTVL.

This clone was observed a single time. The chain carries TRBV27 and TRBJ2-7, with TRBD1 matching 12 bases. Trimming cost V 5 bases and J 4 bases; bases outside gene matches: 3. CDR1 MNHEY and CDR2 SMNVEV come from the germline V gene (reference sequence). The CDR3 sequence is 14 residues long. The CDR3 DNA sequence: TGTGCCAGCAGTGGGACAGGGGGCGGGTACGAGCAGTACTTC. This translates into CASSGTGGGYEQYF.

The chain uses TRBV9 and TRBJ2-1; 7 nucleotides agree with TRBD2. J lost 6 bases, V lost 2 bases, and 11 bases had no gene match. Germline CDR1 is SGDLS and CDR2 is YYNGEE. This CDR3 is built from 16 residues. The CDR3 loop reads CASSVSGTTLFNEQFF. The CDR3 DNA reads TGTGCCAGCAGCGTCTCCGGGACTACTCTTTTCAATGAGCAGTTCTTC. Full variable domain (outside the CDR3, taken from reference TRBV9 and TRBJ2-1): DSGVTQTPKHLITATGQRVTLRCSPRSGDLSVYWYQQSLDQGLQFLIQYYNGEERAKGNILERFSAQQFPDLHSELNLSSLELGDSALYFCASSVSGTTLFNEQFFGPGTRLTVL.

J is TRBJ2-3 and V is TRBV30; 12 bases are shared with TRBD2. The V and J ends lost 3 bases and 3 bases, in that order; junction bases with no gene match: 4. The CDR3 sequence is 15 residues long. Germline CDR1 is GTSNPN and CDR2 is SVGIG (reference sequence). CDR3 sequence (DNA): TGTGCCTGGAGCCCAGGACTAGCGGGGACAGATACGCAGTATTTT. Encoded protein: CAWSPGLAGTDTQYF.

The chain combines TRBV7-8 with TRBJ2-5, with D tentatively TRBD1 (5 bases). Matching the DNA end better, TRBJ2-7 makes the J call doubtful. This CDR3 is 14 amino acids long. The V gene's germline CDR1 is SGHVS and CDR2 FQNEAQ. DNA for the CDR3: TGTGCCAGCAGCTTCACAGGAGTCACCTACGAGCAGTACTTC. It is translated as CASSFTGVTYEQYF.

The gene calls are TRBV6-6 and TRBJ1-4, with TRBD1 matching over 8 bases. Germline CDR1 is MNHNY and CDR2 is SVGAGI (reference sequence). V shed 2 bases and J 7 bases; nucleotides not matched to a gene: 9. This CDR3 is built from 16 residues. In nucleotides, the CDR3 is TGTGCCAGCAGTTACCGAGGTCAGGGGGCGCGTGAAAAACTGTTTTTT. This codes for CASSYRGQGAREKLFF.

CDR3 amino acids: CASSPETTNTEAFF. The CDR3 nucleotides read TGTGCCAGCTCACCAGAGACAACCAACACTGAAGCTTTCTTT. The V and J genes are TRBV18 and TRBJ1-1, with D hard to call. The germline V gene encodes CDR1 KGHSH and CDR2 LQKENI. The length of the CDR3 is 14 residues. The ends were cut back, 2 bases at V and 2 bases at J, with 9 bases in the middle.

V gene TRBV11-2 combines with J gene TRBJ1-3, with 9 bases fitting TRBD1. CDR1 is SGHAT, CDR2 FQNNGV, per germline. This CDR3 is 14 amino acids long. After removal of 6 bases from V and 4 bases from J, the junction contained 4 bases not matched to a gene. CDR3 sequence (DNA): TGTGCCAGCAGAACAGGGGGCGACGGAAACACCATATATTTT. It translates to CASRTGGDGNTIYF.

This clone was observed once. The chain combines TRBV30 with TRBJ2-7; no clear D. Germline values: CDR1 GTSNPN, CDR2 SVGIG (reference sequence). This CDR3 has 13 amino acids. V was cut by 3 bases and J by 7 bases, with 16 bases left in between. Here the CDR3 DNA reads TGTGCCTGGAGCGACCTACCCCTAGAAGAGCAGTACTTC. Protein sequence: CAWSDLPLEEQYF.

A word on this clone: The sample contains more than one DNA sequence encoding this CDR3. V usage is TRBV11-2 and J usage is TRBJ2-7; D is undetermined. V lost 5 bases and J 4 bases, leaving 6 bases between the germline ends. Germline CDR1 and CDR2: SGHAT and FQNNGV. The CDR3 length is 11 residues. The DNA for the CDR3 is TGTGCCAGCAGCCCCGGTTACGAGCAGTACTTC. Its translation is CASSPGYEQYF.

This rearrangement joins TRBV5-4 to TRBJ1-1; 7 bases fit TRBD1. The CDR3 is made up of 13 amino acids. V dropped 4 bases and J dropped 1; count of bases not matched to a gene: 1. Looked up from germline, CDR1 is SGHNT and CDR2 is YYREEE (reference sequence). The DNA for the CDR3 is TGTGCCAGCAGCCGACAGGGGAACACTGAAGCTTTCTTT. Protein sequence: CASSRQGNTEAFF. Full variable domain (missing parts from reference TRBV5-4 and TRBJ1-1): ETGVTQSPTHLIKTRGQQVTLRCSSQSGHNTVSWYQQALGQGPQFIFQYYREEENGRGNFPPRFSGLQFPNYSSELNVNALELDDSALYLCASSRQGNTEAFFGQGTRLTVV.